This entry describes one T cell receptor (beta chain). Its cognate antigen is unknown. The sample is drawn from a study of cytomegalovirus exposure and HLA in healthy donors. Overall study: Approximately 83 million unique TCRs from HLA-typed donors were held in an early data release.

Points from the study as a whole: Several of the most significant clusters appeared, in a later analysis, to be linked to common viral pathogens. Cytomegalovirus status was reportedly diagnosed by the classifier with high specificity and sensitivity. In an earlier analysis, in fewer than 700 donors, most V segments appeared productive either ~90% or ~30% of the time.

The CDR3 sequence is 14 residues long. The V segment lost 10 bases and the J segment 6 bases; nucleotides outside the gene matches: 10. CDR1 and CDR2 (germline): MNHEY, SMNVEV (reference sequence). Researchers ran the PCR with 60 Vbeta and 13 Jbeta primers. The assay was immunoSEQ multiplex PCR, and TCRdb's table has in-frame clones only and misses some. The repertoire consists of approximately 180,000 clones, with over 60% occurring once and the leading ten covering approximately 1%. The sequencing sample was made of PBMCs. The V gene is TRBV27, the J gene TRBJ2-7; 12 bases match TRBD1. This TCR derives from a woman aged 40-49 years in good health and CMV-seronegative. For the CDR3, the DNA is TGTGCCACCGGGTCGGGACAGGGGGCAACCGAGCAGTACTTC. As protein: CATGSGQGATEQYF.